This TCR beta chain was captured in a study of blood T cell repertoires in COVID-19. About the research overall: The study drew acute and convalescent COVID-19 samples from the United States, Italy and Spain.

This CDR3 contains 13 residues. V was pared by 7 bases and J by 7 bases, with 5 bases of the junction left unmatched. As processed by the authors: By means of reference gene primer amplification, nucleated cell counts were estimated. The data were produced by immunoSEQ multiplex PCR, yet TCRdb's version contains in-frame clones alone and is incomplete. The V and J calls and the clone size are those of that table, but D and trimming were determined from the DNA. This sample has about 160,000 clones, with roughly 80% found just once. This chain connects TRBV12-3 or TRBV12-4 to TRBJ2-2, with 8 bases aligning to TRBD1. This TCR was sampled from a man in his 70s with acute or convalescent COVID-19. The sample consisted of peripheral blood. The CDR3 is CASKDRVGGELFF. As DNA, the CDR3 is TGTGCCAGCAAGGACAGGGTTGGCGGGGAGCTGTTTTTT.